What follows is one TCR beta chain and its context. The source of the sample is a study of OX40 agonist ivuxolimab in advanced cancers. At the level of the study: The treatment was a fully human IgG2 OX40 agonist, ivuxolimab. Eligibility admitted prior anti-PD-1, anti-PD-L1 or anti-CTLA-4 therapy; around 38% had some.

On cycle 4 day 1 and cycle 7 day 1, as well as at baseline, blood was sampled. Sequenced by immunoSEQ multiplex PCR; TCRdb stores in-frame clones only, minus some. This table holds tens of thousands of clones, 70% to 85% found once. Sample: CD4+ or CD8+ T cells sorted from blood, taken in a trial of the OX40 agonist ivuxolimab. The receptor was isolated from an adult with an advanced solid tumor such as melanoma, head and neck, liver or kidney cancer.

The CDR3 DNA is TGTGCCAGCACCCAGAACTTAGATACGCAGTATTTT. Protein sequence: CASTQNLDTQYF. The rearrangement uses TRBV7-2 and TRBJ2-3, with D hard to call. CDR1 and CDR2 (germline): SGHTA, FQGNSA. Trimming pared 7 bases from V and 5 bases from J, leaving 10 bases between. The CDR3 is made up of 12 amino acids.